Shown below are 32 T cell receptor beta chains from a single sample sequenced in a study of CD4 T cells in relation to SARS-CoV-2 and coronaviruses. CD4+ T cells from unexposed donors were obtained before the COVID-19 pandemic (2011-2018). The cells were cultured for 9 to 11 days before CD4+ T cells were isolated. No antigen has been assigned to these receptors. Using immunoSEQ multiplex PCR, the repertoire was profiled, and TCRdb retains in-frame clones only, with some absent. The sample lists some 30,000 clones, approximately 80% seen once, with approximately 16% in the top ten. Sequenced material: CD4+ T cells from PBMCs, cultured in vitro. The origin of the receptors is a human donor in good health.

The chain is built from TRBV28 and TRBJ2-5; D is undetermined. Germline V gives CDR1 MDHEN, CDR2 SYDVKM. V was clipped by 7 bases and J by 3 bases, with 12 bases between them. This CDR3 has 13 residues. CDR3: CASTRPRKETQYF. The CDR3 DNA is TGTGCCAGCACCCGCCCTAGAAAAGAGACCCAGTACTTC.

This chain links TRBV7-2 with TRBJ2-3; 7 bases line up with TRBD2. CDR3 size: 15 residues. Trimming removed 5 bases from V and 5 bases from J; junction bases left unmatched: 10. In germline, CDR1 is SGHTA, CDR2 FQGNSA. CDR3 nucleotide sequence: TGTGCCAGCAGCCTGGGGGGGACGCGCCAAGATACGCAGTATTTT. It specifies CASSLGGTRQDTQYF.

This clone has a handful of counts. The chain couples TRBV6-6 to TRBJ1-1; no definite D call. V was cut by 6 bases and J by 5 bases, with 13 bases left in between. The CDR3 is 13 residues long. Germline CDR1 reads MNHNY; CDR2 reads SVGAGI (reference sequence). CDR3 protein: CASSPGMMTEAFF. The CDR3 coding sequence is TGTGCCAGCAGCCCCGGGATGATGACTGAAGCTTTCTTT.

The gene calls are TRBV9 and TRBJ1-4, with 8 bases identical to TRBD1. Trimming cost V 3 bases and J 7 bases; bases outside gene matches: 5. The CDR3 sequence is 14 residues long. The germline V gene encodes CDR1 SGDLS and CDR2 YYNGEE. Here the CDR3 reads CASSEQGGAEKLFF. CDR3 in DNA: TGTGCCAGCAGCGAACAGGGGGGAGCTGAAAAACTGTTTTTT.

This clone occurred once. The chain recombines TRBV30 with TRBJ1-3; D remains unclear. The length of the CDR3 is 15 residues. Per germline, CDR1 GTSNPN and CDR2 SVGIG (reference sequence). V lost 0 bases to trimming and J lost 0 bases, with 9 bases between them. CDR3 protein: CAWSVGLTSGNTIYF. In DNA form, the CDR3 reads TGTGCCTGGAGTGTAGGACTCACCTCTGGAAACACCATATATTTT.

This clone appeared a few times. V is TRBV27 and J is TRBJ1-1, with 7 bases matching TRBD1. CDR1 and CDR2 (germline): MNHEY, SMNVEV (reference sequence). The trim removed 5 bases at V and 6 bases at J, leaving 12 bases unmatched. The CDR3 covers 15 residues. CDR3 amino acids: CASSPRSTGQSEAFF. The CDR3 DNA reads as TGTGCCAGCAGTCCCCGATCGACAGGGCAATCTGAAGCTTTCTTT.

V gene TRBV6-5 combines with J gene TRBJ2-7; 8 bases match TRBD1. Per the germline V gene, CDR1 is MNHEY and CDR2 is SVGAGI. J was trimmed by 4 bases and V by 7 bases; bases with no gene match: 6. CDR3 length equals 13 residues. The CDR3 protein is CASIPGQGYEQYF. Here the CDR3 DNA reads TGTGCCAGCATCCCCGGACAGGGATACGAGCAGTACTTC.

The chain joins TRBV3-1 (or the pseudogene TRBV3-2) to TRBJ2-1, with 12 bases fitting TRBD2. The CDR3 contains 15 residues. The germline V gene has CDR1 LGHDT and CDR2 YNNKEL (reference sequence). Unmatched junction bases numbered 5, after V lost 5 bases and J lost 6 bases. The DNA for the CDR3 is TGTGCCAGCAGCTACGGACTAGCGGGGACCAATGAGCAGTTCTTC. Residues: CASSYGLAGTNEQFF.

The rearrangement uses TRBV5-6 and TRBJ2-3; maybe TRBD2 (6 bases). The CDR3 is made up of 18 amino acids. The V and J ends lost 6 bases and 0 bases respectively, with 23 bases between them. The germline V gene encodes CDR1 SGHDT and CDR2 YYEEEE. The CDR3: CASTTPRRDLLSTDTQYF. The DNA for the CDR3 is TGTGCCAGCACCACTCCCCGGCGGGACCTTTTAAGCACAGATACGCAGTATTTT.

The rearrangement joins TRBV18 to TRBJ2-6; D is uncertain. Trimming removed 6 bases from V and 8 bases from J, with 17 bases in between. This CDR3 spans 15 amino acids. Looked up from germline, CDR1 is KGHSH and CDR2 is LQKENI. Here the CDR3 reads CASSPARAGSNVLTF. Written as DNA, the CDR3 is TGTGCCAGCTCCCCCGCCCGGGCAGGCTCCAACGTCCTGACTTTC. Full variable domain (remainder filled in from reference TRBV18 and TRBJ2-6): NAGVMQNPRHLVRRRGQEARLRCSPMKGHSHVYWYRQLPEEGLKFMVYLQKENIIDESGMPKERFSAEFPKEGPSILRIQQVVRGDSAAYFCASSPARAGSNVLTFGAGSRLTVL.

The J gene is TRBJ1-5, the V gene TRBV2; maybe TRBD1 (5 bases). The CDR3 covers 16 residues. The V end lost 3 bases, the J end lost 6 bases, and 18 bases lay between the germline ends. Germline V lookup: CDR1 SNHLY, CDR2 FYNNEI. In DNA form, the CDR3 reads TGTGCCAGCAGTGAGCTCGGATCAGGGAATAGTCAGCCCCAGCATTTT. It yields the protein CASSELGSGNSQPQHF.

The V and J genes are TRBV7-9 and TRBJ1-5; 9 nucleotides agree with TRBD1. Germline loops: CDR1 SEHNR, CDR2 FQNEAQ (reference sequence). Unmatched junction bases numbered 7, after V lost 4 bases and J lost 9 bases. This CDR3 comprises 14 residues. CDR3: CASSSGTGSPPQHF. The CDR3 nucleotides read TGTGCCAGCAGCTCCGGGACAGGGTCTCCGCCCCAGCATTTT.

The chain joins TRBV3-1 (or the pseudogene TRBV3-2) to TRBJ1-4, with TRBD1 matching 7 bases. Germline loops: CDR1 LGHDT, CDR2 YNNKEL (reference sequence). J gave up 3 bases and V 7 bases, and 5 bases lay outside the gene matches. This CDR3 is built from 14 residues. CDR3 DNA sequence: TGTGCCAGCACTAGGGGGCGGCCTAATGAAAAACTGTTTTTT. Translation gives CASTRGRPNEKLFF.

The gene calls are TRBV27 and TRBJ1-1; no clear D. The V gene's germline CDR1 is MNHEY and CDR2 SMNVEV (reference sequence). The CDR3 length is 17 residues. The V end was cut by 4 bases, the J end by 1 base, with 19 bases between. CDR3: CASSYDYIGVTNTEAFF. The CDR3 bases are TGTGCCAGCAGTTACGACTACATCGGGGTGACGAACACTGAAGCTTTCTTT.

This sequence joins TRBV5-3 and TRBJ2-7; the D gene is possibly TRBD2 (6 bases). TRBV5-3 is marked as an open reading frame, function uncertain. This CDR3 is 15 amino acids long. Between the trimmed V and J ends, which lost 4 bases and 0 bases, there was a span of 14 bases. The CDR3 DNA is TGTGCCAGAAGCGACCGGGCGGGGACCTCCTACGAGCAGTACTTC. Amino acids: CARSDRAGTSYEQYF.

This clone came up a few times. The CDR3 DNA follows: TGTGCCAGCAGCGTAGCCGGGGGCGCGGGCACCGGGGAGCTGTTTTTT. Its protein product is CASSVAGGAGTGELFF. J is TRBJ2-2 and V is TRBV9, with D perhaps being TRBD1 or TRBD2 (6 bases each). CDR1 is SGDLS and CDR2 is YYNGEE in the germline V gene. The CDR3 contains 16 residues. Deletions cut 0 bases from V and 4 bases from J, with 13 bases between.

This rearrangement joins TRBV5-4 to TRBJ2-6, with D hard to call. Germline CDR1 SGHNT, CDR2 YYREEE (reference sequence). The ends were cut back, 4 bases at V and 1 base at J, with 12 bases in the middle. The CDR3 covers 16 residues. DNA for the CDR3: TGTGCCAGCAGCATCGAGGCTCCGTCTGGGGCCAACGTCCTGACTTTC. Translating it yields CASSIEAPSGANVLTF.

This clone was seen only a few times. This sequence joins TRBV19 and TRBJ2-5; 8 bases match TRBD1. V trimming: 3 bases; J trimming: 5 bases; junction bases outside the gene matches: 14. This CDR3 has 17 residues. The germline V gene encodes CDR1 LNHDA and CDR2 SQIVND (reference sequence). CDR3 bases: TGTGCCAGTAGTATTTGGCAGGGGGCGGTGGGTGTGGAGACCCAGTACTTC. It encodes CASSIWQGAVGVETQYF.

V gene TRBV29-1 combines with J gene TRBJ2-7, with 7 bases lining up with TRBD1. After removal of 4 bases from V and 5 bases from J, the junction contained 5 bases not matched to a gene. CDR3 length: 12 residues. Germline values: CDR1 SQVTM, CDR2 ANQGSEA. This chain's CDR3 is CSVVTGWNEQYF. CDR3 nucleotide sequence: TGCAGCGTTGTGACAGGGTGGAACGAGCAGTACTTC.

In its sample, this clone was seen a few times. The V gene is TRBV5-4, the J gene TRBJ2-3; D call uncertain. CDR1 is SGHNT and CDR2 is YYREEE in the germline V gene (reference sequence). V lost 1 base and J 4 bases, leaving 4 bases between the germline ends. The CDR3 has 12 amino acids. The CDR3 sequence is CASSLRSDTQYF. For the CDR3, the DNA is TGTGCCAGCAGCTTGAGGTCAGATACGCAGTATTTT.

V and J are TRBV4-2 and TRBJ2-6, with TRBD2 as a possible D gene (6 bases). From germline, CDR1 is LGHNA and CDR2 YNFKEQ. The CDR3 has 19 residues. V was pared by 4 bases and J by 0 bases, with 19 bases between. The CDR3 DNA reads TGTGCCAGCAGCCCGATCGAACCGGGAGAGGTCTCTGGGGCCAACGTCCTGACTTTC. Translating gives CASSPIEPGEVSGANVLTF.

This clone was detected once. The chain carries TRBV3-1 (or the pseudogene TRBV3-2) and TRBJ1-5, with D unresolved. Trimming left V 4 bases short and J 4 bases short, with 11 bases between. This CDR3 is built from 14 residues. The germline CDR1 and CDR2 sequences are LGHDT and YNNKEL (reference sequence). CDR3 in DNA: TGTGCCAGCAGCCCGAGACACCAAAATCAGCCCCAGCATTTT. Amino acid sequence: CASSPRHQNQPQHF.

The genes are TRBV7-8 and TRBJ1-5, with 8 positions matching TRBD1. Germline V gene sequence: CDR1 SGHVS, CDR2 FQNEAQ. The CDR3 has 15 residues. The trim removed 2 bases at V and 5 bases at J, leaving 5 bases unmatched. The CDR3 DNA sequence: TGTGCCAGCAGCTTATGGACAGGGAAGGATCAGCCCCAGCATTTT. Translated, it gives CASSLWTGKDQPQHF.

This clone was detected only once. The chain recombines TRBV3-1 (or the pseudogene TRBV3-2) with TRBJ1-6; D possibly corresponds to TRBD1 (6 bases). Trimming shortened V by 0 bases and J by 8 bases, and 14 bases separated the two germline ends. The CDR3 totals 16 residues. Germline CDR1 and CDR2: LGHDT and YNNKEL (reference sequence). CDR3 DNA sequence: TGTGCCAGCAGCCAAGATGGGGGGACACTTTATTCACCCCTCCACTTT. It specifies CASSQDGGTLYSPLHF.

V and J are TRBV7-9 and TRBJ2-1, with D tentatively TRBD2 (6 bases). V dropped 3 bases and J dropped 6 bases, with 9 bases sitting between them. The length of the CDR3 is 13 residues. Germline V gene lookup returns CDR1 SEHNR and CDR2 FQNEAQ (reference sequence). Here the CDR3 DNA reads TGTGCCAGCAGCTTTCTAGCGATCAATGAGCAGTTCTTC. This encodes CASSFLAINEQFF.

V is TRBV10-3 and J is TRBJ1-5, with 8 bases lining up with TRBD1. Germline CDR1 and CDR2: ENHRY and SYGVKD. V lost 3 bases, J lost 3 bases, and 13 bases stayed unmatched. The CDR3 runs to 18 residues. CDR3 amino acids: CAISDSSDRAFHNQPQHF. In DNA, the CDR3 is TGTGCCATCAGTGACTCATCGGACAGGGCCTTCCACAATCAGCCCCAGCATTTT.

The chain couples TRBV9 to TRBJ2-1; TRBD2 might be the D (7 bases). Trimming took off 4 bases at V and 11 bases at J, with 19 bases between the two ends. The CDR3 is 14 residues long. Germline V gives CDR1 SGDLS, CDR2 YYNGEE. The CDR3 nucleotides read TGTGCCAGCAGCCTCTTCGATGGGAGGGGGAAGCAGTTCTTC. Residues: CASSLFDGRGKQFF. Using reference TRBV9 and TRBJ2-1 for the parts outside the CDR3, the full variable domain is DSGVTQTPKHLITATGQRVTLRCSPRSGDLSVYWYQQSLDQGLQFLIQYYNGEERAKGNILERFSAQQFPDLHSELNLSSLELGDSALYFCASSLFDGRGKQFFGPGTRLTVL.

J is TRBJ1-4 and V is TRBV6-5; the D gene is possibly TRBD1 (5 bases). V lost 6 bases, J lost 1 base, and 12 bases lay in between. The CDR3 has 15 residues. CDR1 is MNHEY, CDR2 SVGAGI, per germline. CDR3 region: CASRGVGVTNEKLFF. The DNA of the CDR3 is TGTGCCAGCAGAGGCGTGGGGGTAACTAATGAAAAACTGTTTTTT.

The chain is built from TRBV27 and TRBJ1-2; 7 bases fit TRBD1. The CDR3 has 13 amino acids. Germline CDR1 is MNHEY and CDR2 is SMNVEV (reference sequence). Trimming removed 0 bases from V and 7 bases from J; junction bases left unmatched: 2. DNA of the CDR3: TGTGCCAGCAGTTTATCACACAGGGGTGGCTACACCTTC. Translating gives CASSLSHRGGYTF.

V gene TRBV18 combines with J gene TRBJ1-3, with 8 bases lining up with TRBD1. Germline CDR1 reads KGHSH; CDR2 reads LQKENI. The length of the CDR3 is 15 residues. V lost 5 bases, J lost 2 bases, and 5 bases stayed unmatched. Here the CDR3 reads CASSSTQGAGNTIYF. DNA for the CDR3: TGTGCCAGCTCATCGACACAGGGGGCTGGAAACACCATATATTTT.

This clone was counted a single time. The CDR3 nucleotides read TGTGCCAGTAGTCTAAGACAGGGGATAGAAGAAAAACTGTTTTTT. Translation gives CASSLRQGIEEKLFF. This chain joins TRBV19 and TRBJ1-4; TRBD1 agrees at 8 bases. CDR1 and CDR2 from the germline V gene are LNHDA and SQIVND (reference sequence). The CDR3 runs to 15 residues. After removal of 5 bases from V and 8 bases from J, the junction contained 10 bases not matched to a gene.

The chain carries TRBV5-1 and TRBJ2-3, with D tentatively TRBD2 (7 bases). The CDR3 contains 14 residues. V dropped 4 bases and J dropped 4 bases, with 13 bases sitting between them. Per germline, CDR1 SGHRS and CDR2 YFSETQ. CDR3 bases: TGCGCCAGCAGCGAACTAGGGGGGGCAGATACGCAGTATTTT. It specifies CASSELGGADTQYF.